The sequence of this T cell receptor (beta chain) was determined in a study of beta chain features in type 1 diabetes. Whole-study findings and limits: Moderate but significant shortening of TCRB CDR3s was recorded in all four CD4+ subsets from Type 1 diabetes patients.

This clone was detected a few times. What it binds is not known. The sample contains more than one DNA sequence encoding this CDR3. Expressed TCRB transcripts were sequenced because the isolated RNA had all been reverse transcribed beforehand. Naive, central memory and regulatory T cell samples averaged roughly 3.7 million immunoSEQ reads each. Libraries were prepared by immunoSEQ multiplex PCR; TCRdb keeps only in-frame clonotypes and omits some of them. The table includes hundreds of thousands of clones, around 15% detected once. The CDR3 consists of 15 residues. V dropped 1 base and J dropped 3; count of bases not matched to a gene: 3. The germline CDR1 and CDR2 sequences are SGHTA and FQGNSA.

Material: naive CD4+ T cells from blood. This chain joins TRBV7-2 and TRBJ2-3; the match to TRBD2 covers 8 bases. This clonotype was obtained from a man younger than 30 with type 1 diabetes. CDR3 nucleotides: TGTGCCAGCAGCTTAGTTTCTAGCGGGACAGATACGCAGTATTTT. Translated, it gives CASSLVSSGTDTQYF.